The 24 T cell receptor beta chains reported below all come from one sample, sequenced in a study of CD8 T cells in ankylosing spondylitis. One entry per CDR3 protein results from TCRdb running MiXCR on the 5' RACE reads. Among a few hundred thousand distinct CDR3 sequences listed, more than 9.5% were seen once. No antigen has been assigned to these receptors. Study-level results: Ankylosing spondylitis blood appeared to be characterized by a TCR beta motif of under 10 highly homologous variants.

The sequenced material came from blood, either unsorted or a sorted T cell fraction (not recorded which). The receptor source for this set is a male donor with ankylosing spondylitis.

V usage is TRBV20-1 and J usage is TRBJ2-3, with TRBD2 matching over 14 bases. Germline CDR1 and CDR2: DFQATT and SNEGSKA (reference sequence). CDR3 length: 16 residues. V was pared by 3 bases and J by 2 bases, with 4 bases of the junction left unmatched. The CDR3 sequence: CSARRGLAGVTDTQYF. CDR3 nucleotides: TGCAGTGCTAGGCGGGGACTAGCGGGAGTCACAGATACGCAGTATTTT.

The chain's CDR3 is CASSLRVLNTEAFF. Written as DNA, the CDR3 is TGTGCCAGCAGTCTAAGGGTATTGAACACTGAAGCTTTCTTT. This chain links TRBV11-3 with TRBJ1-1; D unclear. The CDR3 length is 14 residues. Trimming pared 6 bases from V and 0 bases from J, leaving 11 bases between. Germline CDR1 and CDR2: SGHNT and YENEEA.

This clonotype was counted a few times. The V call is TRBV20-1, the J call TRBJ2-1; D may correspond to TRBD1 or TRBD2 (5 bases each). This CDR3 contains 14 residues. The germline CDR1 and CDR2 sequences are DFQATT and SNEGSKA (reference sequence). Trimming stripped 6 bases from V and 8 bases from J, with 20 bases between. CDR3 region: CSALFGTRSDEQFF. CDR3 bases: TGCAGTGCCCTCTTTGGGACCAGGTCCGATGAGCAGTTCTTC.

In this sample, this clonotype turned up a few times. The chain is built from TRBV20-1 and TRBJ2-4; 9 nucleotides match TRBD2. Looked up from germline, CDR1 is DFQATT and CDR2 is SNEGSKA (reference sequence). CDR3 length: 14 residues. The J segment lost 5 bases and the V segment lost 4 bases, leaving 6 bases of the junction unmatched. As DNA, the CDR3 is TGCAGTGCTACCTTAGCGGGAGTTGAAAACATTCAGTACTTC. Translated: CSATLAGVENIQYF.

This clonotype was seen a handful of times. J is TRBJ2-1 and V is TRBV5-1, with a tentative D call TRBD1 (5 bases). Between the trimmed V and J ends, which lost 0 bases and 3 bases, there was a span of 10 bases. The length of the CDR3 is 15 residues. Looked up from germline, CDR1 is SGHRS and CDR2 is YFSETQ. The DNA for the CDR3 is TGCGCCAGCAGCTTGGATCCTGACAGCTACAATGAGCAGTTCTTC. Translated, it gives CASSLDPDSYNEQFF. The whole variable domain, remainder taken from reference TRBV5-1 and TRBJ2-1, is KAGVTQTPRYLIKTRGQQVTLSCSPISGHRSVSWYQQTPGQGLQFLFEYFSETQRNKGNFPGRFSGRQFSNSRSEMNVSTLELGDSALYLCASSLDPDSYNEQFFGPGTRLTVL.

This clonotype was counted at least ten times. The V gene is TRBV5-1, the J gene TRBJ2-7; D remains ambiguous. V was trimmed by 0 bases and J by 3 bases, leaving 10 bases between them. Looked up from germline, CDR1 is SGHRS and CDR2 is YFSETQ. The CDR3 spans 14 residues. The CDR3 protein is CASSLAEANYEQYF. CDR3 DNA: TGCGCCAGCAGCTTGGCCGAGGCTAACTACGAGCAGTACTTC.

The J gene is TRBJ1-5, the V gene TRBV20-1; D gene ambiguous. CDR1 is DFQATT and CDR2 is SNEGSKA in the germline V gene (reference sequence). V was pared by 2 bases and J by 3 bases, with 14 bases between. The CDR3 runs to 15 residues. Here the CDR3 reads CSARNVKDPNQPQHF. DNA of the CDR3: TGCAGTGCTAGAAATGTGAAGGACCCCAATCAGCCCCAGCATTTT.

This chain connects TRBV29-1 to TRBJ2-6, with D uncertain. CDR1 is SQVTM, CDR2 ANQGSEA, per germline. Between the trimmed V and J ends, which lost 3 bases and 0 bases, there was a span of 3 bases. The CDR3 is 13 residues long. The CDR3 sequence: CSVEYSGANVLTF. The DNA for the CDR3 is TGCAGCGTTGAGTACTCTGGGGCCAACGTCCTGACTTTC.

V gene TRBV29-1 combines with J gene TRBJ2-2; 9 bases are a match to TRBD1. The junction had 10 bases not matched to a gene; V was cut back by 7 bases and J by 10 bases. The CDR3 extends over 13 amino acids. Germline CDR1 is SQVTM and CDR2 is ANQGSEA. CDR3 DNA: TGCAGCGCCCGGACAGGGGTTTTGTCGGAGCTGTTTTTT. Its protein product is CSARTGVLSELFF.

This clonotype was found many times. The chain carries TRBV20-1 and TRBJ1-4; D not certain. V lost 1 base, J lost 1 base, and 4 bases lay in between. There are 13 residues in the CDR3. Germline V gives CDR1 DFQATT, CDR2 SNEGSKA (reference sequence). The CDR3 bases are TGCAGTGCTAGAGGGTTAACTAATGAAAAACTGTTTTTT. It encodes CSARGLTNEKLFF.

The gene calls are TRBV24-1 and TRBJ1-2, with TRBD1 matching 7 bases. Germline V CDR1 and CDR2: KGHDR, SFDVKD. CDR3 length: 16 amino acids. The V segment lost 4 bases and the J segment 2 bases; nucleotides outside the gene matches: 9. CDR3 DNA sequence: TGTGCCACCAGTGACCCCATCGGGACAGAGAACTATGGCTACACCTTC. Its protein product is CATSDPIGTENYGYTF.

In this sample, this clonotype turned up many times. This chain joins TRBV24-1 and TRBJ1-5; 7 bases match TRBD1. Germline values: CDR1 KGHDR, CDR2 SFDVKD. The CDR3 totals 14 residues. V shed 3 bases and J 5 bases; nucleotides not matched to a gene: 3. CDR3 bases: TGTGCCACCAGTGATCCGGGACAGCATCAGCCCCAGCATTTT. This gives the protein CATSDPGQHQPQHF.

The V call is TRBV7-9, the J call TRBJ2-7, with TRBD1 matching over 10 bases. The germline gives CDR1 SEHNR, CDR2 FQNEAQ (reference sequence). The CDR3 contains 15 residues. J was trimmed by 3 bases and V by 6 bases; bases with no gene match: 8. CDR3 residues: CASSVDRGLYYEQYV. CDR3 coding DNA: TGTGCCAGCAGTGTAGACAGGGGGCTATACTACGAGCAGTACGTC.

There are a few counts of this clonotype. The chain employs TRBV20-1 and TRBJ1-1; D remains unclear. Trimming shortened V by 5 bases and J by 7 bases, and 8 bases separated the two germline ends. The CDR3 contains 10 residues. CDR1 is DFQATT and CDR2 is SNEGSKA in the germline V gene (reference sequence). As DNA, the CDR3 is TGCAGTGCTCTACGGGTTGAAGCTTTCTTT. This gives the protein CSALRVEAFF.

The gene calls are TRBV5-1 and TRBJ2-1, with 10 bases identical to TRBD2. The germline V gene encodes CDR1 SGHRS and CDR2 YFSETQ. The CDR3 contains 16 residues. The junction had 5 bases not matched to a gene; V was cut back by 0 bases and J by 5 bases. The CDR3 coding sequence is TGCGCCAGCAGCTTGGGGGGGACTAGCGCGAACAATGAGCAGTTCTTC. It encodes CASSLGGTSANNEQFF.

This clonotype was recorded at least ten times. The V and J genes are TRBV10-3 and TRBJ2-2; D may be TRBD1 or TRBD2 (5 bases each). V lost 6 bases and J lost 2, with 13 bases in between. Germline V CDR1 and CDR2: ENHRY, SYGVKD. The CDR3 totals 15 residues. CDR3 coding DNA: TGTGCCATCAGGCCCCCAGGGACCAACACCGGGGAGCTGTTTTTT. Translated: CAIRPPGTNTGELFF.

This clonotype has only a few counts. The chain is built from TRBV3-1 and TRBJ2-3; 8 nucleotides line up with TRBD2. The germline V gene has CDR1 LGHDT and CDR2 YNNKEL (reference sequence). The length of the CDR3 is 15 residues. V trimming: 2 bases; J trimming: 5 bases; junction bases outside the gene matches: 6. The CDR3 here is CASSQLLAVEDTQYF. The CDR3 DNA is TGTGCCAGCAGCCAATTACTAGCGGTAGAAGATACGCAGTATTTT.

This clonotype was recorded many times. The V and J genes are TRBV5-1 and TRBJ2-2; maybe TRBD2 (5 bases). The CDR3 sequence is 16 residues long. CDR1 is SGHRS and CDR2 is YFSETQ in the germline V gene. The V end lost 4 bases, the J end lost 0 bases, and 13 bases lay between the germline ends. The CDR3 nucleotides are TGCGCCAGCAGCCGCACACTCGGGGCGAACACCGGGGAGCTGTTTTTT. The encoded protein is CASSRTLGANTGELFF.

The chain recombines TRBV12-3 or TRBV12-4 with TRBJ1-6, with TRBD1 as a possible D gene (5 bases). The CDR3 runs to 14 residues. V lost 6 bases to trimming and J lost 8 bases, with 14 bases between them. The DNA for the CDR3 is TGTGCCAGCAGGCGGGCGGGGGGGTATTCACCCCTCCACTTT. Protein product: CASRRAGGYSPLHF.

The CDR3 loop is CAIAGRGRKETQYF. Written as DNA, the CDR3 is TGTGCCATCGCGGGGAGGGGGCGCAAAGAGACCCAGTACTTC. The chain has TRBV28 and TRBJ2-5; perhaps D is TRBD1 or TRBD2 (7 bases each). The V gene lost 10 bases and the J gene lost 3 bases, with 18 bases spanning the gap. The CDR3 has 14 residues. Germline CDR1 MDHEN, CDR2 SYDVKM.

This clonotype was observed a handful of times. This chain joins TRBV20-1 and TRBJ2-1; 10 nucleotides agree with TRBD1. CDR3 length equals 18 residues. After removal of 1 base from V and 4 bases from J, the junction contained 13 bases not matched to a gene. Germline V gives CDR1 DFQATT, CDR2 SNEGSKA (reference sequence). Here the CDR3 DNA reads TGCAGTGCTAGAGGGGACAGGGGCCGGGACTTCGGATACAATGAGCAGTTCTTC. Protein sequence: CSARGDRGRDFGYNEQFF.

J is TRBJ1-1 and V is TRBV29-1; D is undetermined. V was clipped by 4 bases and J by 5 bases, with 11 bases between them. Germline CDR1 is SQVTM and CDR2 is ANQGSEA. The CDR3 length is 12 residues. Here the CDR3 DNA reads TGCAGCGTTGGAGGCCATGGAACTGAAGCTTTCTTT. Translating gives CSVGGHGTEAFF.

The chain employs TRBV7-9 and TRBJ2-7, with 7 bases that match TRBD1. This CDR3 is 14 amino acids long. The ends lost 1 base at V and 3 bases at J; junction bases unmatched: 3. Germline-derived CDR1 and CDR2 are SEHNR and FQNEAQ (reference sequence). CDR3: CASSLGRTGYEQYF. The CDR3 nucleotides read TGTGCCAGCAGCTTAGGTAGGACAGGCTACGAGCAGTACTTC.

This clonotype was counted a few times. The rearrangement links TRBV11-3 to TRBJ2-7; no clear D gene. From germline, CDR1 is SGHNT and CDR2 YENEEA. The V gene lost 3 bases and the J gene lost 5 bases, with 8 bases spanning the gap. The CDR3 sequence is 12 residues long. In DNA form, the CDR3 reads TGTGCCAGCAGCTTCGGGCAAGACGAGCAGTACGTC. It is translated as CASSFGQDEQYV.